This T cell receptor (beta chain) was sequenced for a study of blood T cells in healthy people across ages. The CDR3 sequence is 17 residues long. V was clipped by 4 bases and J by 4 bases, with 19 bases between them. Germline assignment: CDR1 MGHRA and CDR2 YSYEKL. Primed by a sample-barcoded 5' primer and a J-beta primer mix, a second PCR proceeded for 7 to 11 cycles. TCRdb independently ran MiXCR on the 5' RACE reads; one entry per CDR3 protein. The sample includes 850,000 to 1,300,000 distinct CDR3 sequences, under 55% of them seen just once. This clonotype showed up just a few times. Sequences were obtained from blood. This clonotype was sampled from an older woman in good health. The chain joins TRBV4-1 to TRBJ2-2, with D possibly matching TRBD1 (5 bases). CDR3 loop: CASSRDFGARSTGELFF. As DNA, the CDR3 is TGCGCCAGCAGCCGAGACTTTGGGGCGAGGTCCACCGGGGAGCTGTTTTTT.